Shown below are 7 T cell receptor beta chains from a single sample sequenced in a study of T cells in Graves' hyperthyroidism and ophthalmopathy. Using RNA transcripts as the source, TCR beta CDR3 regions were amplified. The HTBI primer set was used in a first-round RT-PCR of the TCR CDR3. TCRdb reprocessed the multiplex PCR reads with MiXCR, giving one entry per CDR3 protein. The sample yields 450,000 to 650,000 distinct CDR3 sequences, roughly a sixth seen once. The specimen sequenced was blood. The receptors were sampled from a woman aged 18-29 years with Graves' ophthalmopathy.

This clonotype showed up many times. The chain employs TRBV2 and TRBJ1-3; D may be TRBD1 (5 bases). Trimming took off 4 bases at V and 0 bases at J, with 13 bases between the two ends. This CDR3 comprises 16 residues. Germline CDR1 and CDR2: SNHLY and FYNNEI. The CDR3 DNA reads TGTGCCAGCAGTGCTAGGGACCCACACTCTGGAAACACCATATATTTT. Amino acid sequence: CASSARDPHSGNTIYF.

This clonotype showed up many times. V is TRBV7-2 and J is TRBJ2-5; 8 positions match TRBD2. CDR1 is SGHTA and CDR2 is FQGNSA in the germline V gene. The CDR3 contains 14 residues. Trimming removed 2 bases from V and 5 bases from J; junction bases left unmatched: 4. CDR3 in DNA: TGTGCCAGCAGCTTAACTAGCGGAGTGGAGACCCAGTACTTC. This encodes CASSLTSGVETQYF. Drawing the rest from reference TRBV7-2 and TRBJ2-5, the complete variable domain is GAGVSQSPSNKVTEKGKDVELRCDPISGHTALYWYRQSLGQGLEFLIYFQGNSAPDKSGLPSDRFSAERTGGSVSTLTIQRTQQEDSAVYLCASSLTSGVETQYFGPGTRLLVL.

This clonotype showed up many times. The V call is TRBV4-2, the J call TRBJ2-5; 9 bases map to TRBD1. The CDR3 runs to 16 residues. V gave up 2 bases and J gave up 4 bases; unmatched junction bases: 8. CDR1 is LGHNA, CDR2 YNFKEQ, per germline. The CDR3 is CASSQLGDRARETQYF. CDR3 in DNA: TGTGCCAGCAGCCAATTGGGGGACAGGGCTCGAGAGACCCAGTACTTC.

This clonotype was seen at least ten times. This CDR3 reads CASSFRAGTANYGYTF. CDR3 bases: TGTGCCAGCAGCTTTCGTGCTGGGACGGCTAACTATGGCTACACCTTC. The chain has TRBV13 and TRBJ1-2; D is possibly TRBD1 (5 bases). The CDR3 sequence is 16 residues long. V was clipped by 3 bases and J by 0 bases, with 14 bases between them. CDR1 and CDR2 (germline): PRHDT, FYEKMQ (reference sequence).

In its sample, this clonotype was seen a few times. V and J are TRBV6-2 or TRBV6-3 and TRBJ2-6, with 8 bases fitting TRBD1. The CDR3 extends over 18 amino acids. In germline, CDR1 is MNHEY, CDR2 SVGEGT. V was clipped by 2 bases and J by 4 bases; unmatched bases: 10. In DNA form, the CDR3 reads TGTGCCAGCAGTTACGGGGCTGCAGGGGGCGCGGGGGCCAACGTCCTGACTTTC. Its translation: CASSYGAAGGAGANVLTF.

This clonotype has a count of ten or more. CDR3 bases: TGTGCCAGCAGTTTATCACTTTTTACCTACGAGCAGTACTTC. Residues: CASSLSLFTYEQYF. V and J are TRBV27 and TRBJ2-7; no clear D. CDR3 size: 14 residues. The germline V and J ends were trimmed by 0 bases and 2 bases, with 8 bases remaining between them. Germline-derived CDR1 and CDR2 are MNHEY and SMNVEV (reference sequence).

This clonotype was picked up many times. The chain links TRBV6-1 to TRBJ2-7; 7 positions match TRBD1. This CDR3 region has 14 residues. The trim removed 8 bases at V and 0 bases at J, leaving 7 bases unmatched. Germline assignment: CDR1 MNHNS and CDR2 SASEGT. The CDR3 protein is CASCPTGLSYEQYF. The DNA for the CDR3 is TGTGCCAGCTGTCCGACAGGGCTCTCCTACGAGCAGTACTTC.